The 10 T cell receptor beta chains below come from one sample, sequenced in a study of T cells in Graves' hyperthyroidism and ophthalmopathy. RNA transcripts served as the template for amplifying TCR beta CDR3 regions. Researchers ran a first-round RT-PCR on the TCR CDR3 using the HTBI primer set. Each CDR3 protein is one row after TCRdb ran MiXCR on the multiplex PCR reads. This sample carries about 270,000 distinct CDR3 sequences, 22% of them seen once, and the ten largest clones take around 65%. The specimen sequenced was blood. These receptor sequences come from a man aged 30-40 years with Graves' ophthalmopathy.

The chain links TRBV7-9 to TRBJ2-7, with 8 bases matching TRBD2. The V and J ends lost 5 bases and 6 bases, in that order; junction bases with no gene match: 9. This CDR3 comprises 14 residues. Germline V gene lookup returns CDR1 SEHNR and CDR2 FQNEAQ (reference sequence). CDR3 DNA sequence: TGTGCCAGCAGCCCGGCCGGGACTAGGAGCGAGCAGTACTTC. It translates to CASSPAGTRSEQYF. The whole variable domain, remainder taken from reference TRBV7-9 and TRBJ2-7, is DTGVSQNPRHKITKRGQNVTFRCDPISEHNRLYWYRQTLGQGPEFLTYFQNEAQLEKSRLLSDRFSAERPKGSFSTLEIQRTEQGDSAMYLCASSPAGTRSEQYFGPGTRLTVT.

CDR3 sequence (DNA): TGCGCCAGCAGCTTGGGTTACGGGCAAGAGACCCAGTACTTC. Translating it yields CASSLGYGQETQYF. This rearrangement joins TRBV5-1 to TRBJ2-5; D is ambiguous. The CDR3 covers 14 residues. Germline V lookup: CDR1 SGHRS, CDR2 YFSETQ. The V end was cut by 0 bases, the J end by 2 bases, with 8 bases between.

This clonotype was observed a handful of times. The chain has TRBV10-1 and TRBJ2-1; TRBD2 matches at 8 bases. The CDR3 length is 13 residues. In germline, CDR1 is WNHNN, CDR2 SYGVQD (reference sequence). The ends lost 4 bases at V and 7 bases at J; junction bases unmatched: 3. The CDR3 loop is CASSASGSNEQFF. The CDR3 DNA sequence: TGCGCCAGCAGTGCTAGCGGGTCGAATGAGCAGTTCTTC.

The J gene is TRBJ2-5, the V gene TRBV29-1, with TRBD2 matching over 13 bases. Per germline, CDR1 SQVTM and CDR2 ANQGSEA. The CDR3 is 14 residues long. Trimming removed 6 bases from V and 5 bases from J; junction bases left unmatched: 6. The CDR3 sequence is CSVPGLAGPETQYF. The CDR3 DNA reads TGCAGCGTCCCGGGACTAGCGGGACCCGAGACCCAGTACTTC. The full variable domain, its missing parts supplied by reference TRBV29-1 and TRBJ2-5, is SAVISQKPSRDICQRGTSLTIQCQVDSQVTMMFWYRQQPGQSLTLIATANQGSEATYESGFVIDKFPISRPNLTFSTLTVSNMSPEDSSIYLCSVPGLAGPETQYFGPGTRLLVL.

In its sample, this clonotype was seen many times. The V call is TRBV24-1, the J call TRBJ2-2, with D tentatively TRBD1 (6 bases). There are 14 residues in the CDR3. The V gene's germline CDR1 is KGHDR and CDR2 SFDVKD. Trimming took 3 bases from V and 3 from J, leaving 7 bases between them. This CDR3 reads CATSDNRDTGELFF. DNA of the CDR3: TGTGCCACCAGTGATAACAGGGACACCGGGGAGCTGTTTTTT.

V and J are TRBV6-5 and TRBJ2-1; D uncertain. V lost 0 bases and J 0 bases, leaving 6 bases between the germline ends. The CDR3 contains 15 residues. Germline CDR1 reads MNHEY; CDR2 reads SVGAGI. CDR3 loop: CASSYSDSSYNEQFF. The DNA for the CDR3 is TGTGCCAGCAGTTACTCGGATAGCTCCTACAATGAGCAGTTCTTC.

This clonotype was seen only a few times. The V gene is TRBV5-1, the J gene TRBJ2-1, with 8 bases lining up with TRBD2. Trimming cost V 4 bases and J 0 bases; bases outside gene matches: 3. The CDR3 runs to 15 residues. The germline V gene has CDR1 SGHRS and CDR2 YFSETQ. CDR3 protein: CASSLSGISYNEQFF. The CDR3, as DNA: TGCGCCAGCAGCCTTAGCGGGATCTCCTACAATGAGCAGTTCTTC.

V gene TRBV12-3 or TRBV12-4 combines with J gene TRBJ1-2; D remains unclear. V was pared by 2 bases and J by 0 bases, with 13 bases between. There are 16 residues in the CDR3. This CDR3 is CASSLLFSPTNYGYTF. CDR3 DNA: TGTGCCAGCAGTTTACTATTCAGCCCCACTAACTATGGCTACACCTTC.

The chain has TRBV12-3 or TRBV12-4 and TRBJ2-7; possible D gene TRBD2, 6 bases. This CDR3 is 14 amino acids long. Trimming left V 0 bases short and J 0 bases short, with 6 bases between. CDR3 residues: CASSLAGLSYEQYF. CDR3 sequence (DNA): TGTGCCAGCAGTTTAGCGGGACTCTCCTACGAGCAGTACTTC.

This clonotype appeared a few times. It may be a read error: a sequence one base away is much more abundant. This sequence joins TRBV12-3 or TRBV12-4 and TRBJ1-4; D is perhaps TRBD1 (5 bases). Trimming pared 5 bases from V and 8 bases from J, leaving 12 bases between. The CDR3 length is 13 residues. The CDR3 DNA is TGTGCCAGCAGTCAAGGACGGGGGGAAAAACTGTTTTTT. Its protein is CASSQGRGEKLFF.